One sample yielded the 25 T cell receptor beta chains listed below, sequenced in a study of blood T cell repertoires in COVID-19 (dated by TCRdb to 2020 to 2022). The library was produced with the immunoSEQ multiplex PCR assay. Held by TCRdb, this immuneACCESS table contains in-frame sequences only and omits some clones. Under half of the omission traces to an unresolved V gene where checked; the cause of the rest is unknown. The sample contains 200,000 to 300,000 clones, 88% of them found a single time. Together, the top ten hold less than 5% of the sample. The sample taken for sequencing was peripheral blood. Receptor source: a man between 60 and 75 years old who had recovered from COVID-19.

This chain links TRBV24-1 with TRBJ2-3, with 8 bases identical to TRBD2. Germline values: CDR1 KGHDR, CDR2 SFDVKD. The CDR3 extends over 16 amino acids. Germline trimming cut 4 bases from V and 4 bases from J; bases unmatched to any gene: 9. The DNA of the CDR3 is TGTGCCACCAGTGACCGCCGGGGGGGAAGATCAGATACGCAGTATTTT. Translation: CATSDRRGGRSDTQYF.

The chain employs TRBV7-3 and TRBJ2-2; D remains ambiguous. V was clipped by 8 bases and J by 3 bases, with 7 bases between them. The germline CDR1 and CDR2 sequences are SGHTA and FQGTGA. The CDR3 totals 12 residues. Written as DNA, the CDR3 is TGTGCCAGCGGGCCCTACACCGGGGAGCTGTTTTTT. Its translation is CASGPYTGELFF.

This rearrangement joins TRBV14 to TRBJ2-5; 11 bases line up with TRBD2. Germline trimming cut 5 bases from V and 1 base from J; bases unmatched to any gene: 12. The CDR3 consists of 18 residues. Germline assignment: CDR1 SGHDN and CDR2 FVKESK. For the CDR3, the DNA is TGTGCCAGCAGCGAACTAGCGGGGGACCACCTCCGCCAAGAGACCCAGTACTTC. Encoded protein: CASSELAGDHLRQETQYF.

The gene calls are TRBV5-1 and TRBJ2-2; D gene unclear. Germline values: CDR1 SGHRS, CDR2 YFSETQ. The CDR3 totals 14 residues. V was clipped by 0 bases and J by 6 bases, with 9 bases between them. The CDR3 is CASSLGATAGELFF. The CDR3 DNA sequence: TGCGCCAGCAGCTTGGGGGCTACGGCCGGGGAGCTGTTTTTT. Full variable domain (missing parts from reference TRBV5-1 and TRBJ2-2): KAGVTQTPRYLIKTRGQQVTLSCSPISGHRSVSWYQQTPGQGLQFLFEYFSETQRNKGNFPGRFSGRQFSNSRSEMNVSTLELGDSALYLCASSLGATAGELFFGEGSRLTVL.

This clone was seen only a few times. The J gene is TRBJ1-2, the V gene TRBV6-4, with a possible D match to TRBD1 (6 bases). CDR3 length: 15 amino acids. CDR1 is MRHNA, CDR2 SNTAGT, per germline. V dropped 4 bases and J dropped 2 bases, with 14 bases sitting between them. For the CDR3, the DNA is TGTGCCAGCAGTGTCCAACCCACAGGGAACTATGGCTACACCTTC. Translating it yields CASSVQPTGNYGYTF.

This clone occurred once. The chain is built from TRBV3-1 (or the pseudogene TRBV3-2) and TRBJ2-1, with TRBD2 as a possible D gene (6 bases). With 4 bases removed from V and 10 bases from J, the gap between germline ends came to 14 bases. The CDR3 runs 13 residues. Germline lookup yields CDR1 LGHDT and CDR2 YNNKEL (reference sequence). The CDR3 coding sequence is TGTGCCAGCAGCCGGGACTTCCTAACGGAGCAGTTCTTC. Translating gives CASSRDFLTEQFF.

This clone is a singleton in its sample. The chain links TRBV20-1 to TRBJ1-2; TRBD1 matches 10 bases. The CDR3 loop spans 14 amino acids. The V segment lost 3 bases and the J segment 7 bases; nucleotides outside the gene matches: 8. CDR1 is DFQATT and CDR2 is SNEGSKA in the germline V gene (reference sequence). CDR3 DNA sequence: TGCAGTGCTAGTCTCCGACAGGGGGCTGTTGGCTACACCTTC. Protein sequence: CSASLRQGAVGYTF.

This clone has only one observation. J is TRBJ1-2 and V is TRBV12-1; TRBD1 is the table's D call, not checked against the DNA. TRBV12-1 constitutes a pseudogene. The CDR3 sequence is 14 residues long. CDR3 DNA sequence: TGTGCCAGCAGCTCGGACAGGGGACGCAGGGGCTACACCTTC. Protein product: CASSSDRGRRGYTF.

The chain joins TRBV4-2 to TRBJ1-2; no definite D call. CDR3 length equals 14 residues. The V end was cut by 0 bases, the J end by 4 bases, with 9 bases between. CDR1 and CDR2 (germline): LGHNA, YNFKEQ. This CDR3 is CASSQETEGYGYTF. CDR3 DNA: TGTGCCAGCAGCCAAGAAACAGAAGGCTATGGCTACACCTTC.

The rearrangement links TRBV3-1 (or the pseudogene TRBV3-2) to TRBJ1-3, with 7 bases aligning to TRBD1. This CDR3 region has 14 residues. V shed 3 bases, J shed 4 bases, and the junction held 3 bases outside the gene matches. CDR1 and CDR2 (germline): LGHDT, YNNKEL (reference sequence). The CDR3 protein is CASSQSDRGNTIYF. CDR3 in DNA: TGTGCCAGCAGCCAGTCGGACAGGGGAAACACCATATATTTT.

This chain connects TRBV19 to TRBJ1-5; 8 nucleotides match TRBD1. The J segment lost 0 bases and the V segment lost 4 bases, leaving 2 bases of the junction unmatched. The germline CDR1 and CDR2 sequences are LNHDA and SQIVND (reference sequence). This CDR3 has 15 amino acids. In DNA, the CDR3 is TGTGCCAGTAGTAGCACAGGGGGTAGCAATCAGCCCCAGCATTTT. Its translation: CASSSTGGSNQPQHF.

V and J are TRBV19 and TRBJ1-4; 7 nucleotides match TRBD1. V was clipped by 4 bases and J by 0 bases; unmatched bases: 5. This CDR3 contains 16 residues. Per the germline V gene, CDR1 is LNHDA and CDR2 is SQIVND (reference sequence). CDR3 nucleotides: TGTGCCAGTAGTAGGACAGGAAGAGCAACTAATGAAAAACTGTTTTTT. It yields the protein CASSRTGRATNEKLFF.

The chain combines TRBV30 with TRBJ2-1; tentative D call: TRBD2 (5 bases). V lost 6 bases and J 2 bases, leaving 14 bases between the germline ends. The CDR3 is 14 residues long. Germline-derived CDR1 and CDR2 are GTSNPN and SVGIG (reference sequence). CDR3 bases: TGTGCCTGTAATGAGGGCGTCCCCTACAATGAGCAGTTCTTC. The encoded protein is CACNEGVPYNEQFF.

The genes are TRBV18 and TRBJ2-7; possibly TRBD1 for D (5 bases). Trimming stripped 2 bases from V and 0 bases from J, with 11 bases between. CDR1 KGHSH and CDR2 LQKENI come from the germline V gene. This CDR3 has 15 residues. The CDR3 nucleotides read TGTGCCAGCTCACCAGTTACAGGATCCTCCTACGAGCAGTACTTC. Its protein is CASSPVTGSSYEQYF.

The chain links TRBV5-1 to TRBJ2-1; 14 nucleotides line up with TRBD2. V lost 4 bases and J lost 10; bases outside the gene matches: 10. The length of the CDR3 is 16 residues. From germline, CDR1 is SGHRS and CDR2 YFSETQ. CDR3 DNA: TGCGCCAGCAGCCCAGGACTAGCGGGGGGCCACAGGGAGCAGTTCTTC. It is translated as CASSPGLAGGHREQFF. Complete variable domain (other parts from reference TRBV5-1 and TRBJ2-1): KAGVTQTPRYLIKTRGQQVTLSCSPISGHRSVSWYQQTPGQGLQFLFEYFSETQRNKGNFPGRFSGRQFSNSRSEMNVSTLELGDSALYLCASSPGLAGGHREQFFGPGTRLTVL.

The sample holds a few counts of this clone. The rearrangement links TRBV9 to TRBJ2-7, with D tentatively TRBD2 (5 bases). CDR3 size: 13 residues. V was pared by 2 bases and J by 3 bases, with 9 bases between. Germline V gives CDR1 SGDLS, CDR2 YYNGEE. The CDR3 region has the DNA TGTGCCAGCAGCGTGGAGGAAGACTACGAGCAGTACTTC. Translated, it gives CASSVEEDYEQYF.

The CDR3 is CASSSGQILNEKLFF. CDR3 DNA: TGTGCCAGCAGTTCAGGACAGATCCTTAATGAAAAACTGTTTTTT. V usage is TRBV6-2 or TRBV6-3 and J usage is TRBJ1-4; possible D gene TRBD1, 6 bases. Trimming pared 4 bases from V and 4 bases from J, leaving 13 bases between. The V gene's germline CDR1 is MNHEY and CDR2 SVGEGT. This CDR3 has 15 amino acids.

The gene calls are TRBV14 and TRBJ1-2; D unresolved. CDR1 is SGHDN and CDR2 is FVKESK in the germline V gene. The length of the CDR3 is 12 residues. Trimming shortened V by 4 bases and J by 8 bases, and 11 bases separated the two germline ends. CDR3: CASSLDLRGYTF. CDR3 bases: TGTGCCAGCAGCCTAGACTTGCGGGGCTACACCTTC.

The chain employs TRBV6-5 and TRBJ1-5; D is perhaps TRBD1 (5 bases). V was shortened by 8 bases and J by 3 bases, with 11 bases between the two germline ends. Germline assignment: CDR1 MNHEY and CDR2 SVGAGI. The CDR3 spans 13 residues. The CDR3 here is CASGGVHNQPQHF. The CDR3 coding sequence is TGTGCCAGCGGGGGGGTCCACAATCAGCCCCAGCATTTT.

To note about this clone: At the DNA level, this CDR3 is encoded by other sequences in the same sample as well. This chain connects TRBV6-5 to TRBJ2-7; TRBD1 aligns across 9 bases. Germline V lookup: CDR1 MNHEY, CDR2 SVGAGI. CDR3 length: 15 amino acids. After removal of 0 bases from V and 3 bases from J, the junction contained 3 bases not matched to a gene. The CDR3: CASSYSGQGNYEQYF. The CDR3 DNA sequence: TGTGCCAGCAGTTACTCGGGACAGGGAAACTACGAGCAGTACTTC.

V usage is TRBV11-2 and J usage is TRBJ2-7, with 9 bases identical to TRBD2. CDR1 and CDR2 (germline): SGHAT, FQNNGV. The junction had 13 bases not matched to a gene; V was cut back by 7 bases and J by 0 bases. The CDR3 is 17 residues long. CDR3 protein: CASTSGAAGGSSYEQYF. The CDR3 DNA follows: TGTGCCAGCACCTCGGGTGCAGCGGGGGGCAGCTCCTACGAGCAGTACTTC.

The chain carries TRBV7-6 and TRBJ2-7, with D unresolved. Germline-derived CDR1 and CDR2 are SGHVS and FNYEAQ. The CDR3 runs to 16 residues. V was trimmed by 1 base and J by 2 bases, leaving 15 bases between them. The CDR3 region has the DNA TGTGCCAGCAGCTTAGTTGCGCAATTTCAAACCTACGAGCAGTACTTC. It yields the protein CASSLVAQFQTYEQYF.

This clone occurred once. V is TRBV4-1 and J is TRBJ2-3; D is possibly TRBD2 (5 bases). The V gene's germline CDR1 is MGHRA and CDR2 YSYEKL. V dropped 4 bases and J dropped 2 bases, with 10 bases sitting between them. The CDR3 has 14 amino acids. In DNA form, the CDR3 reads TGCGCCAGCAGCCCGACTACCACCACAGATACGCAGTATTTT. Residues: CASSPTTTTDTQYF.

This chain joins TRBV9 and TRBJ2-2, with TRBD2 identical over 10 bases. Looked up from germline, CDR1 is SGDLS and CDR2 is YYNGEE. This CDR3 has 14 residues. J was trimmed by 5 bases and V by 6 bases; bases with no gene match: 4. The CDR3 coding sequence is TGTGCCAGCAAGGCAGCGGGGGGGACCGGGGAGCTGTTTTTT. It yields the protein CASKAAGGTGELFF.

This clone has a single count. The CDR3 coding sequence is TGCGCCAGCAGCCAAGGGGACAGGTCCTCCTACGAGCAGTACTTC. Protein sequence: CASSQGDRSSYEQYF. The chain carries TRBV4-1 and TRBJ2-7; 8 bases fit TRBD1. Germline V gives CDR1 MGHRA, CDR2 YSYEKL. This CDR3 is built from 15 residues. The junction had 2 bases not matched to a gene; V was cut back by 1 base and J by 0 bases.